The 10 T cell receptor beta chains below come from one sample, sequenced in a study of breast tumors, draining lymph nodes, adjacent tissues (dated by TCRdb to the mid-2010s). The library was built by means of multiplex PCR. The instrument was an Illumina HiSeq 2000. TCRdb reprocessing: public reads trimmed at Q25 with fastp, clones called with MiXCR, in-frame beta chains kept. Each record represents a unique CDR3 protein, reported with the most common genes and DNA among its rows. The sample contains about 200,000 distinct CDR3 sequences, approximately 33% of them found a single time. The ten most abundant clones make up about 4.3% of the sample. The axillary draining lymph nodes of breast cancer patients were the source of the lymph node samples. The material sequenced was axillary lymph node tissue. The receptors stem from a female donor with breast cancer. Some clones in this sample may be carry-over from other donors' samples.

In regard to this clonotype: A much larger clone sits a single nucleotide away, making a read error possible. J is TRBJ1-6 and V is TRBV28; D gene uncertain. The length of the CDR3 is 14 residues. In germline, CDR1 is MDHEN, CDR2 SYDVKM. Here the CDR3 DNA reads TGTGCCAGCAGTTTCCCTAATTCTGATTCACCCTTCCACTTT. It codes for CASSFPNSDSPFHF.

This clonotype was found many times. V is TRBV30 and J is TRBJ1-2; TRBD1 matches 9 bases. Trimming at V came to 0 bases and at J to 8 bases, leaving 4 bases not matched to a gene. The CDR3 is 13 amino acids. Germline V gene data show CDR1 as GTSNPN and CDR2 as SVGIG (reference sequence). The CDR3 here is CAWSVQGAEGYTF. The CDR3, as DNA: TGTGCCTGGAGTGTACAGGGGGCTGAGGGCTACACCTTC.

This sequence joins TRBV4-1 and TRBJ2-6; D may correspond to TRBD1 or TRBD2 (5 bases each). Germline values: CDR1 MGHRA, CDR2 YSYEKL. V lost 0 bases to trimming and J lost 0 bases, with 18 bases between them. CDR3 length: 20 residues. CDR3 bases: TGCGCCAGCAGCCAAGATTCCCTCCGGGGCTGGGGCTCTGGGGCCAACGTCCTGACTTTC. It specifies CASSQDSLRGWGSGANVLTF.

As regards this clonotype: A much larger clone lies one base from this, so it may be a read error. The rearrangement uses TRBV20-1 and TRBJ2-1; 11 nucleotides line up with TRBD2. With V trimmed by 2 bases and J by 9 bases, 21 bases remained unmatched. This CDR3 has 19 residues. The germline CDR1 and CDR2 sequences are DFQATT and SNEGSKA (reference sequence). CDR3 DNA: TGCAGTGCTAGATCGGACGGACTCACTAGCGGGAGTTTCTTCAGTGAGCAGTTCTTC. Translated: CSARSDGLTSGSFFSEQFF.

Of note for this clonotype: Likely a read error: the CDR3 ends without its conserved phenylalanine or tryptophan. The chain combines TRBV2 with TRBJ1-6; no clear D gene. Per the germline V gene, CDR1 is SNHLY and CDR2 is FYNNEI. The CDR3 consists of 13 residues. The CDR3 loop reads CASSEMWFSLLHL. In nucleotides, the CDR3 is TGTGCCAGCAGTGAAATGTGGTTTTCACTCCTCCACCTT.

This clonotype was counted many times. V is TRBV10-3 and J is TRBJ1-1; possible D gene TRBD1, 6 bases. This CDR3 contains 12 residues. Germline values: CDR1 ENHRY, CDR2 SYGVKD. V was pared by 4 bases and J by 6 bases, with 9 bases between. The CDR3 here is CAISGDISEAFF. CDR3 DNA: TGTGCCATCAGTGGGGACATCTCTGAAGCTTTCTTT.

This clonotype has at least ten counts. CDR3 sequence reads: CASSPTTGGSTGELFF. The CDR3 DNA reads as TGTGCCAGCAGCCCCACGACAGGGGGCAGCACCGGGGAGCTGTTTTTT. This chain connects TRBV7-3 to TRBJ2-2, with 10 bases fitting TRBD1. Per the germline V gene, CDR1 is SGHTA and CDR2 is FQGTGA. V shed 5 bases, J shed 4 bases, and the junction held 7 bases outside the gene matches. The CDR3 is 16 residues long.

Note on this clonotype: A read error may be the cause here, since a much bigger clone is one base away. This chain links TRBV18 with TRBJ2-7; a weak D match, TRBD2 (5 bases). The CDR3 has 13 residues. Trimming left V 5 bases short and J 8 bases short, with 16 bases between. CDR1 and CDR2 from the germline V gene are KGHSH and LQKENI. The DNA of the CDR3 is TGTGCCAGCTCAAGAGGCCGGGGATACAAGCAGTACTTC. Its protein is CASSRGRGYKQYF.

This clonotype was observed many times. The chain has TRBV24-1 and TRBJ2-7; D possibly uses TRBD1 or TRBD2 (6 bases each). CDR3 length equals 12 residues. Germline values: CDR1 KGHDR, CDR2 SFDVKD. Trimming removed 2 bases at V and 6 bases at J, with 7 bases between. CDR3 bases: TGTGCCACCAGTGATTGGGGGGCCGAGCAGTACTTC. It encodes CATSDWGAEQYF.

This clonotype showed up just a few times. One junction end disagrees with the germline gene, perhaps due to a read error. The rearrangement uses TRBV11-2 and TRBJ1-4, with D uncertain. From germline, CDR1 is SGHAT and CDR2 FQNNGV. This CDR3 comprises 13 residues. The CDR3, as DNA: TGTGCCAGCAGCCGGACGGAGAATGGAAAACTGTTTTTT. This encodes CASSRTENGKLFF.